A selection of T cell receptor beta chains follows, all from one sample in a study of blood T cells in healthy people across ages. Each CDR3 protein is one row after TCRdb ran MiXCR on the 5' RACE reads. The profile shows 1.5 million to 2 million distinct CDR3 sequences, roughly 50% of them singletons. Sequences were obtained from blood. The receptors were sampled from a woman aged 40 to 50 in good health. CDR3s include the opening cysteine and the closing phenylalanine or tryptophan. A D gene is named only where the DNA matches it firmly. For some rows the clone size is stated as once, few or many, or as a class when expanded; others skip it.

V gene,J gene,D gene,clone size,CDR3 protein,CDR3 DNA
TRBV7-2,TRBJ2-5,TRBD2,NA,CASSDYGLAVGETQYF,TGTGCCAGCAGCGATTACGGACTAGCGGTCGGGGAGACCCAGTACTTC
TRBV29-1,TRBJ1-1,NA,NA,CSVRSENTEAFF,TGCAGCGTTCGCTCAGAAAACACTGAAGCTTTCTTT
TRBV6-2/TRBV6-3,TRBJ2-4,NA,NA,CASRTGDIQYF,TGTGCCAGCAGAACTGGAGACATTCAGTACTTC
TRBV18,TRBJ2-3,NA,NA,CASSPQGLTDTQYF,TGTGCCAGCTCACCTCAGGGACTCACAGATACGCAGTATTTT
TRBV28,TRBJ1-5,TRBD1,few,CASSGDRGQPQHF,TGTGCCAGCAGTGGGGACAGGGGGCAGCCCCAGCATTTT
TRBV20-1,TRBJ2-5,NA,NA,CSASLWTEGEYF,TGCAGTGCTAGCCTCTGGACCGAAGGAGAGTACTTC
TRBV20-1,TRBJ1-2,TRBD1,NA,CSARDLSTGHYGYTF,TGCAGTGCTAGAGACCTCTCGACAGGGCACTATGGCTACACCTTC
TRBV7-2,TRBJ2-6,NA,few,CASSLVGGITTGANVLTF,TGTGCCAGCAGCTTAGTGGGGGGCATAACAACCGGGGCCAACGTCCTGACTTTC
TRBV20-1,TRBJ1-5,NA,NA,CSARDQYAQPQHF,TGCAGTGCTAGAGATCAATATGCGCAGCCCCAGCATTTT
TRBV12-3/TRBV12-4,TRBJ2-5,NA,NA,CASRGVREETQYF,TGTGCCAGCAGGGGCGTTAGGGAAGAGACCCAGTACTTC
TRBV2,TRBJ2-5,NA,NA,CASGREVLETQYF,TGTGCCAGCGGAAGGGAGGTGTTAGAGACCCAGTACTTC
TRBV20-1,TRBJ2-5,NA,NA,CSAHQGQETQYF,TGCAGTGCTCACCAGGGCCAGGAGACCCAGTACTTC
TRBV4-2,TRBJ2-1,TRBD2,few,CASSQGSGGASDEQFF,TGTGCCAGCAGCCAGGGTAGCGGGGGGGCCTCAGATGAGCAGTTCTTC
TRBV11-1,TRBJ1-4,TRBD1,NA,CASSTGPGQYNEKLFF,TGTGCCAGCAGCACCGGACCGGGACAGTATAATGAAAAACTGTTTTTT
TRBV4-2,TRBJ2-1,TRBD1,NA,CASSQRSGTGSNEQFF,TGTGCCAGCAGCCAACGGTCCGGGACAGGGTCCAATGAGCAGTTCTTC
TRBV6-2/TRBV6-3,TRBJ1-2,NA,NA,CASSDSGDQGYTF,TGTGCCAGCAGTGACTCGGGGGACCAGGGCTACACCTTC
TRBV20-1,TRBJ2-6,NA,few,CSAPRGSGANVLTF,TGCAGTGCTCCCCGTGGCTCTGGGGCCAACGTCCTGACTTTC
TRBV20-1,TRBJ1-2,TRBD1,NA,CSARGPGGGRDYGYTF,TGCAGTGCTAGAGGACCGGGAGGGGGCCGCGACTATGGCTACACCTTC
TRBV7-6,TRBJ2-3,TRBD2,NA,CASSLGVLAGDASTDTQYF,TGTGCCAGCAGCTTAGGAGTGCTAGCGGGGGACGCTAGCACAGATACGCAGTATTTT
TRBV4-1,TRBJ2-3,NA,NA,CASSQESGRGTDTQYF,TGCGCCAGCAGCCAAGAGTCCGGACGGGGCACAGATACGCAGTATTTT
TRBV15,TRBJ1-1,NA,few,CATSRRPGEAFF,TGTGCCACCAGCAGACGACCCGGTGAAGCTTTCTTT
TRBV7-2,TRBJ1-2,NA,NA,CASSNARANGYTF,TGTGCCAGCAGCAACGCCCGGGCTAATGGCTACACCTTC
TRBV20-1,TRBJ2-3,TRBD2,NA,CSASGLAGGSSTDTQYF,TGCAGTGCTAGCGGGCTAGCGGGGGGAAGTAGCACAGATACGCAGTATTTT
TRBV9,TRBJ2-5,TRBD1,few,CASSVDGTGTETQYF,TGTGCCAGCAGCGTAGATGGGACAGGGACAGAGACCCAGTACTTC
TRBV20-1,TRBJ1-5,NA,few,CSASRLEGQPQHF,TGCAGTGCTAGTAGGTTAGAGGGGCAGCCCCAGCATTTT
TRBV12-3/TRBV12-4,TRBJ2-3,TRBD2,few,CASSPEAGGLTDTQYF,TGTGCCAGCAGTCCAGAAGCGGGGGGCCTCACAGATACGCAGTATTTT
TRBV6-5,TRBJ2-3,NA,NA,CASSFNRDTSTDTQYF,TGTGCCAGCAGTTTCAACAGGGACACTAGCACAGATACGCAGTATTTT
TRBV5-5,TRBJ2-5,NA,NA,CASSLMTAIQETQYF,TGTGCCAGCAGCTTGATGACGGCGATTCAAGAGACCCAGTACTTC
TRBV20-1,TRBJ2-5,NA,few,CSASTLDWYQETQYF,TGCAGTGCGAGTACTTTGGACTGGTACCAAGAGACCCAGTACTTC
TRBV6-5,TRBJ1-6,NA,many,CASSYPVGGLLNSPLHF,TGTGCCAGCAGTTACCCCGTCGGGGGGCTCTTGAATTCACCCCTCCACTTT
TRBV20-1,TRBJ2-7,NA,NA,CSARDLGGLANEQYF,TGCAGTGCTAGAGATCTAGGGGGGCTAGCGAACGAGCAGTACTTC
TRBV5-1,TRBJ2-5,NA,NA,CASSLGTNLYNEQYF,TGCGCCAGCAGCTTGGGGACTAACCTTTACAATGAGCAGTACTTC
TRBV12-3/TRBV12-4,TRBJ2-1,NA,NA,CASSPQTSLSYNEQFF,TGTGCCAGCAGTCCACAGACGTCGCTCTCCTACAATGAGCAGTTCTTC
TRBV28,TRBJ2-7,TRBD2,NA,CASKSGGVYEQYF,TGTGCCAGCAAATCGGGAGGCGTCTACGAGCAGTACTTC
TRBV6-6,TRBJ2-7,TRBD1,few,CASRDTGDGGEQYF,TGTGCCAGCAGAGACACAGGGGATGGTGGCGAGCAGTACTTC
TRBV20-1,TRBJ2-3,NA,NA,CSARAPWGGQSTDTQYF,TGCAGTGCTAGAGCCCCTTGGGGTGGACAAAGCACAGATACGCAGTATTTT
TRBV28,TRBJ2-7,NA,NA,CVSSNYEQYF,TGTGTCAGCAGCAACTACGAGCAGTACTTC
TRBV5-5,TRBJ1-4,NA,NA,CASSLEIGTGRGEKLFF,TGTGCCAGCAGCTTGGAAATTGGGACGGGGAGGGGTGAAAAACTGTTTTTT
TRBV5-1,TRBJ2-2,NA,NA,CASSPLGPLSGELFF,TGCGCCAGCAGCCCTCTCGGACCTTTAAGCGGGGAGCTGTTTTTT
TRBV12-3/TRBV12-4,TRBJ2-7,TRBD1,NA,CASRSTGMNEQYF,TGTGCCAGCAGGTCGACAGGGATGAACGAGCAGTACTTC
TRBV6-5,TRBJ1-4,NA,NA,CASSIHWGEKLFF,TGTGCCAGCAGCATCCATTGGGGTGAAAAACTGTTTTTT
TRBV4-1,TRBJ1-6,NA,once,CASSQEPRESSYNSPLHF,TGCGCCAGCAGCCAAGAACCCAGGGAGAGCTCCTATAATTCACCCCTCCACTTT
TRBV6-5,TRBJ2-5,NA,few,CASGARVETQYF,TGTGCCAGCGGGGCCAGGGTAGAGACCCAGTACTTC
TRBV4-1,TRBJ2-7,TRBD1,NA,CASSHFRTGQFYEQYF,TGCGCCAGCAGCCATTTCCGGACAGGACAATTCTACGAGCAGTACTTC
TRBV27,TRBJ2-1,TRBD2,NA,CASSLSLLAGGDEQFF,TGTGCCAGCAGTTTATCGCTGCTAGCGGGGGGCGATGAGCAGTTCTTC
TRBV7-2,TRBJ2-6,NA,few,CASTWQGRSGANVLTF,TGTGCCAGCACCTGGCAGGGCCGCTCTGGGGCCAACGTCCTGACTTTC
TRBV12-3/TRBV12-4,TRBJ1-1,NA,NA,CATNRNTEAFF,TGTGCCACAAACAGGAACACTGAAGCTTTCTTT
TRBV29-1,TRBJ2-3,NA,few,CSVSALVDTQYF,TGCAGCGTATCCGCTCTGGTCGATACGCAGTATTTT
TRBV20-1,TRBJ2-3,NA,NA,CSAAHRVVIDTQYF,TGCAGTGCCGCGCACAGGGTGGTCATAGATACGCAGTATTTT
TRBV15,TRBJ2-5,NA,NA,CATSLLRTAPQETQYF,TGTGCCACCAGCTTACTCCGGACAGCCCCCCAAGAGACCCAGTACTTC
TRBV4-2,TRBJ1-2,NA,few,CASSQDRNINYGYTF,TGTGCCAGCAGCCAAGATCGGAATATCAACTATGGCTACACCTTC
TRBV6-1,TRBJ2-7,TRBD1,NA,CASIWTGGYEQYF,TGTGCCAGCATCTGGACAGGGGGCTACGAGCAGTACTTC
TRBV20-1,TRBJ2-3,TRBD1,few,CSAPRGQLITDTQYF,TGCAGTGCCCCAAGGGGACAGTTAATCACAGATACGCAGTATTTT
TRBV7-9,TRBJ2-7,TRBD1,NA,CASSSFTNGQANYEQYF,TGTGCCAGCAGCTCCTTTACAAACGGACAGGCGAACTACGAGCAGTACTTC
TRBV4-3,TRBJ2-5,NA,few,CASSQEFMGLAETQYF,TGCGCCAGCAGCCAAGAGTTTATGGGTTTAGCAGAGACCCAGTACTTC
TRBV7-6,TRBJ2-1,NA,NA,CASSVGLGSEQFF,TGTGCCAGCAGCGTAGGTCTTGGTTCTGAGCAGTTCTTC